Sequencing of this T cell receptor (beta chain) was carried out in a study of cytomegalovirus exposure and HLA in healthy donors. Study conclusions and caveats: A later analysis found most CMV-associated TCR beta chains apparently HLA-restricted. A later analysis showed TCR association rates differing by HLA locus, peaking at DRB1 and lowest at HLA-C. Later analysis identified a missense DCLRE1C variant that was linked to TCR beta V- and J-gene trimming.

The PCR had 60 Vbeta and 13 Jbeta primers. As originally analysed: An analysis that came later counted roughly 87 million unique TCR beta chains, approximately 10 million shared. The repertoire was sequenced with immunoSEQ multiplex PCR; TCRdb's copy has only in-frame clones and lacks some. From that table come the V and J calls and clone size; the DNA was used to work out D and trimming. The table lists about 200,000 clones. About this clone itself: Its target is unknown.

Germline values: CDR1 SGHVS, CDR2 FQNEAQ. The CDR3 runs to 14 residues. V gave up 5 bases and J gave up 4 bases, with 15 bases separating them. The sequencing input was PBMCs. The TCR sequence derives from a boy younger than 18 in good health and CMV-seronegative. The chain couples TRBV7-8 to TRBJ2-7; perhaps TRBD1 as D (5 bases). The CDR3 DNA reads TGTGCCAGCAGCCGGACGGCATCAGGGTACGAGCAGTACTTC. Its protein is CASSRTASGYEQYF.